Listed below are T cell receptor beta chains from one sample, sequenced in a study of blood T cell repertoires in COVID-19. Profiling relied on immunoSEQ multiplex PCR, and the TCRdb table lists in-frame clones only, not all of them. In the table there are more than 35,000 clones, about 90% of which are singletons. The sequenced material came from peripheral blood. Receptors originate from a woman in her twenties or thirties in a cohort sampled during active COVID-19. Each CDR3 is given with its conserved first and last residue. A D gene is named only where the DNA matches it firmly. Part of the rows lack a size; the others show once, few, many or a class for expanded clones.

v_call	clone_size	d_call	j_call	cdr3_aa	cdr3_nt
TRBV2	NA	TRBD2	TRBJ2-3	CASRRLAGGSADTQYF	TGTGCTTCAAGGCGGCTAGCGGGAGGTAGCGCAGATACGCAGTATTTT
TRBV27	NA	NA	TRBJ2-7	CASSSVGGGGHEQYF	TGTGCCAGCAGTTCGGTCGGGGGAGGAGGCCACGAGCAGTACTTC
TRBV28	NA	NA	TRBJ1-2	CAIASRVYGYTF	TGTGCCATTGCTAGCCGGGTCTATGGCTACACCTTC
TRBV3-1/TRBV3-2	NA	NA	TRBJ2-2	CASSQEEENTGELFF	TGTGCCAGCAGCCAAGAAGAGGAGAACACCGGGGAGCTGTTTTTT
TRBV24-1	NA	TRBD2	TRBJ2-1	CATSDLTSGSSNEQFF	TGTGCCACCAGTGACTTGACTAGCGGGAGTAGCAATGAGCAGTTCTTC
TRBV3-1/TRBV3-2	NA	TRBD1	TRBJ1-1	CASSHLGQGHLAFF	TGTGCCAGCAGCCACCTGGGACAGGGACACCTAGCTTTCTTT
TRBV9	NA	NA	TRBJ1-1	CASSVSPKGGLAFF	TGTGCCAGCAGCGTATCTCCGAAGGGCGGGTTAGCTTTCTTT
TRBV5-1	once	NA	TRBJ1-4	CASSFGTLYEKLFF	TGCGCCAGCAGCTTCGGGACACTTTATGAAAAACTGTTTTTT
TRBV24-1	once	NA	TRBJ2-1	CATSGSLRDDYNEQFF	TGTGCCACCAGTGGGTCTTTGCGGGATGACTACAATGAGCAGTTCTTC
TRBV9	once	TRBD2	TRBJ2-2	CASSVALAGGPGGELFF	TGTGCCAGCAGCGTAGCCCTAGCGGGAGGGCCCGGCGGGGAGCTGTTTTTT
TRBV12-3/TRBV12-4	NA	NA	TRBJ2-7	CASSLAGLGEQYF	TGTGCCAGCAGTTTGGCGGGTCTAGGCGAGCAGTACTTC
TRBV28	NA	TRBD1	TRBJ1-5	CASRDRENQPQHF	TGTGCCAGCCGGGACAGGGAGAATCAGCCCCAGCATTTT
TRBV9	NA	NA	TRBJ1-2	CASSVGGSYGYTF	TGTGCCAGCAGCGTAGGAGGCAGCTATGGCTACACCTTC
TRBV3-1/TRBV3-2	NA	NA	TRBJ2-6	CASSQDRRGYSGANVLTF	TGTGCCAGCAGCCAAGATAGGCGGGGATACTCTGGGGCCAACGTCCTGACTTTC
TRBV7-8	NA	TRBD1	TRBJ2-7	CASSLGQSSYEQYF	TGTGCCAGCAGCTTGGGACAGAGCTCCTACGAGCAGTACTTC
TRBV7-9	NA	TRBD1	TRBJ2-7	CASSRGTGPYEQYF	TGTGCCAGCAGCCGGGGGACAGGACCCTACGAGCAGTACTTC
TRBV7-2	NA	NA	TRBJ2-5	CASSPNSGLGTQYF	TGTGCCAGCAGCCCCAATAGCGGTCTTGGGACCCAGTACTTC
TRBV3-1/TRBV3-2	NA	TRBD2	TRBJ2-1	CASSQGIGGGRAGEQFF	TGTGCCAGCAGCCAAGGGATCGGGGGAGGGCGCGCGGGTGAGCAGTTCTTC
TRBV5-1	NA	NA	TRBJ1-4	CASSLRTAGLNEKLFF	TGCGCCAGCAGCTTGAGGACCGCCGGACTTAATGAAAAACTGTTTTTT
TRBV7-9	NA	NA	TRBJ2-2	CASSPDSAGELFF	TGTGCCAGCAGCCCTGACAGTGCCGGGGAGCTGTTTTTT
TRBV7-8	NA	NA	TRBJ1-4	CASSSPKRGTNEKLFF	TGTGCCAGCAGCTCCCCCAAGAGGGGGACTAATGAAAAACTGTTTTTT
TRBV6-5	NA	NA	TRBJ2-3	CASSYSTADSTDTQYF	TGTGCCAGCAGTTACTCGACTGCGGATAGCACAGATACGCAGTATTTT
TRBV5-1	once	TRBD2	TRBJ2-3	CASRPGLAGRSTDTQYF	TGCGCCAGCAGACCGGGACTAGCGGGGAGGAGCACAGATACGCAGTATTTT
TRBV30	NA	NA	TRBJ2-2	CAWSVHGGGELFF	TGTGCCTGGAGTGTACACGGGGGCGGGGAGCTGTTTTTT
TRBV27	NA	TRBD1	TRBJ2-7	CASSPLDRAPEQYF	TGTGCCAGCTCCCCCCTGGACAGGGCACCCGAGCAGTACTTC
TRBV3-1/TRBV3-2	NA	NA	TRBJ2-2	CASSPLGVVTNTGELFF	TGTGCCAGCAGCCCCCTCGGGGTAGTTACGAACACCGGGGAGCTGTTTTTT
TRBV6-6	NA	TRBD1	TRBJ1-4	CASSYRDSNEKLFF	TGTGCCAGCAGTTACCGGGACAGTAATGAAAAACTGTTTTTT
TRBV15	NA	TRBD2	TRBJ2-4	CATSTGGALAKNIQYF	TGTGCCACCAGCACCGGGGGGGCTCTAGCCAAAAACATTCAGTACTTC
TRBV4-2	NA	TRBD2	TRBJ2-7	CASSQGTSSYEQYF	TGTGCCAGCAGCCAGGGGACTAGCTCCTACGAGCAGTACTTC
TRBV24-1	NA	TRBD1	TRBJ2-5	CATSDFALQRQGAEETQYF	TGTGCCACCAGTGATTTTGCCCTCCAGAGACAGGGGGCTGAAGAGACCCAGTACTTC
TRBV28	NA	TRBD2	TRBJ2-5	CASSLTSGGQETQYF	TGTGCCAGCAGTCTCACTAGCGGGGGCCAAGAGACCCAGTACTTC
TRBV24-1	NA	NA	TRBJ2-5	CATSDFSVQTQYF	TGTGCCACCAGTGATTTCTCAGTGCAGACCCAGTACTTC
TRBV28	NA	TRBD1	TRBJ2-4	CASSVYRGNIQYF	TGTGCCAGCAGTGTCTACAGGGGTAACATTCAGTACTTC
TRBV6-5	few	NA	TRBJ1-6	CATRRGVDSPLHF	TGTGCCACTCGGCGGGGGGTGGATTCACCCCTCCACTTT
TRBV9	NA	NA	TRBJ2-1	CASSVPGRINEQFF	TGTGCCAGCAGCGTACCGGGGAGGATCAATGAGCAGTTCTTC
TRBV9	NA	NA	TRBJ2-1	CASSVGTDYNEQFF	TGTGCCAGCAGCGTAGGTACTGACTACAATGAGCAGTTCTTC
TRBV9	NA	TRBD2	TRBJ2-3	CASSLGLAGGSDTQYF	TGTGCCAGCAGCCTTGGACTAGCGGGAGGTTCTGATACGCAGTATTTT
TRBV7-2	NA	TRBD2	TRBJ2-5	CASSLRGLERETQYF	TGTGCCAGCAGCCTCCGCGGACTAGAGAGAGAGACCCAGTACTTC
TRBV7-2	NA	NA	TRBJ2-7	CASSLWGAYEQYF	TGTGCCAGCAGCTTATGGGGAGCCTACGAGCAGTACTTC
TRBV24-1	NA	NA	TRBJ2-7	CATSDRARGYEQYF	TGTGCCACCAGCGATCGAGCAAGGGGCTACGAGCAGTACTTC
TRBV10-1	NA	TRBD2	TRBJ2-1	CASSETGRDNEQFF	TGCGCCAGCAGTGAGACCGGGAGGGACAATGAGCAGTTCTTC
TRBV7-3	NA	NA	TRBJ2-7	CASSLNGLQREQYF	TGTGCCAGCAGCTTAAATGGCTTGCAGCGTGAGCAGTACTTC
TRBV7-3	NA	TRBD2	TRBJ2-5	CASSTGTTILQETQYF	TGTGCCAGCAGTACCGGGACTACCATACTCCAAGAGACCCAGTACTTC
TRBV5-5	NA	TRBD1	TRBJ1-2	CASSLVGTGGYGYTF	TGTGCCAGCAGCTTGGTGGGGACAGGGGGCTATGGCTACACCTTC
TRBV11-3	NA	NA	TRBJ2-2	CASSLAGTGELFF	TGTGCCAGCAGCTTAGCGGGCACCGGGGAGCTGTTTTTT
TRBV18	NA	TRBD1	TRBJ1-3	CASSPITTGDGNTIYF	TGTGCCAGCTCCCCTATTACGACAGGGGATGGAAACACCATATATTTT
TRBV10-1	NA	TRBD2	TRBJ2-1	CASSELRGGGGTSYNEQFF	TGCGCCAGCAGTGAGCTTCGGGGGGGAGGCGGGACCTCCTACAATGAGCAGTTCTTC
TRBV27	NA	TRBD2	TRBJ2-1	CASSPLAFLGLAGYNEQFF	TGTGCCAGCAGTCCCCTCGCCTTCCTAGGACTAGCGGGGTACAATGAGCAGTTCTTC
TRBV15	once	NA	TRBJ2-2	CATSRAGFRGVAGELFF	TGTGCCACCAGCAGAGCGGGATTCAGGGGGGTGGCCGGGGAGCTGTTTTTT
TRBV3-1/TRBV3-2	NA	TRBD2	TRBJ2-3	CASSQEPAGGSGTDTQYF	TGTGCCAGCAGCCAAGAACCAGCGGGAGGGTCAGGCACAGATACGCAGTATTTT
TRBV11-3	NA	TRBD2	TRBJ2-2	CASSRGGGVNTGELFF	TGTGCCAGCAGCCGGGGGGGTGGAGTGAACACCGGGGAGCTGTTTTTT